The T cell receptor beta chain described here comes from a study of radiotherapy plus CTLA-4 blockade in lung cancer. Study information: In about 20% of patients, objective responses were seen; 31% had disease control. Study outcomes and limitations: Alongside interferon-beta, early blood T cell clone dynamics were reportedly the best predictor of response. Radiotherapy plus ipilimumab was followed by expansion in blood of tumor-derived TCR clones.

Ipilimumab CTLA-4 blockade and focal radiation were given to patients with chemo-refractory metastatic non-small-cell lung cancer. Note on this clone: The antigen remains undetermined.

The CDR3 consists of 11 residues. V was cut by 3 bases and J by 2 bases, with 1 base left in between. Per the germline V gene, CDR1 is ENHRY and CDR2 is SYGVKD. Libraries were prepared by immunoSEQ multiplex PCR; TCRdb keeps only in-frame clonotypes and omits some of them. The profile covers 75,000 to 95,000 clones, with 60% to 80% appearing a single time and around 15% taken by the ten largest. The chain is built from TRBV10-3 and TRBJ1-2; D gene ambiguous. Here the sequenced sample was peripheral blood, taken from a patient treated with radiotherapy plus ipilimumab. The clonotype comes from a human donor with non-small cell lung cancer that progressed on radiotherapy plus ipilimumab. In DNA form, the CDR3 reads TGTGCCATCAGTGAAAACTATGGCTACACCTTC. Amino acids: CAISENYGYTF.